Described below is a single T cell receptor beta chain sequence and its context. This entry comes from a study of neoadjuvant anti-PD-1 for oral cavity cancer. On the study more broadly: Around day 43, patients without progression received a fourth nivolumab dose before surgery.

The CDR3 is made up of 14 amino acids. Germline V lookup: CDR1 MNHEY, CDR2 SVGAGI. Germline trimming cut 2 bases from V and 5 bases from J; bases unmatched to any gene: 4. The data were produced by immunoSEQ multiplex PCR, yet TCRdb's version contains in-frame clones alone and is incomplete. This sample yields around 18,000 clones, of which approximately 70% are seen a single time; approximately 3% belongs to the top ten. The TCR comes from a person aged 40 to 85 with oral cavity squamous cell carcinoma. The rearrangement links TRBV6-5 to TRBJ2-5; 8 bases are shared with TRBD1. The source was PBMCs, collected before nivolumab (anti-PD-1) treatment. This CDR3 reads CASSYRTGWETQYF. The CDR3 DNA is TGTGCCAGCAGTTACCGGACAGGGTGGGAGACCCAGTACTTC.